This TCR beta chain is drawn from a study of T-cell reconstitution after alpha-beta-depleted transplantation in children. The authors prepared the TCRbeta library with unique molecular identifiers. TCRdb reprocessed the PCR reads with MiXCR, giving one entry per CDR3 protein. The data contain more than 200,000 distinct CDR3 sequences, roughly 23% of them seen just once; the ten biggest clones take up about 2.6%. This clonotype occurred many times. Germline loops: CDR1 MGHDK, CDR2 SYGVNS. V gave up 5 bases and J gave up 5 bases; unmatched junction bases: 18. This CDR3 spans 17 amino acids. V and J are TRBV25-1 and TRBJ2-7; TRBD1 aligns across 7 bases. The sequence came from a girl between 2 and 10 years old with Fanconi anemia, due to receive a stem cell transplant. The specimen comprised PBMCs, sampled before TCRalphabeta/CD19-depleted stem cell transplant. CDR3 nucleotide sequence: TGTGCCAGCAGTACCGGAACACAGGGGAACGGGCTCAACGAGCAGTACTTC. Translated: CASSTGTQGNGLNEQYF.